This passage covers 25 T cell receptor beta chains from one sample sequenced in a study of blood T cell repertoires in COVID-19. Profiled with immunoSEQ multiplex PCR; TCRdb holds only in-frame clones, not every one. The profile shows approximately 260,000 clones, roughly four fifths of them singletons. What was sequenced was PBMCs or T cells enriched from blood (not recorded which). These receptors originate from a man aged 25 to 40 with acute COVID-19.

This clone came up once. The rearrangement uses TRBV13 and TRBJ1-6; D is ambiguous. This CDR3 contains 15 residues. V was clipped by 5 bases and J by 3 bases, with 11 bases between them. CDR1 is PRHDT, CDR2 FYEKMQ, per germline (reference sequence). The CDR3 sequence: CASSPGLVYNSPLHF. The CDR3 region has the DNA TGTGCCAGCAGCCCCGGTTTAGTCTATAATTCACCCCTCCACTTT.

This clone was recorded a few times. This CDR3 is CASSLGRDTQYF. CDR3 bases: TGTGCCAGCAGCCTGGGGCGCGATACGCAGTATTTT. V is TRBV7-2 and J is TRBJ2-3, with D possibly being TRBD1 (5 bases). V was clipped by 5 bases and J by 6 bases, with 9 bases between them. The CDR3 contains 12 residues. Germline-derived CDR1 and CDR2 are SGHTA and FQGNSA.

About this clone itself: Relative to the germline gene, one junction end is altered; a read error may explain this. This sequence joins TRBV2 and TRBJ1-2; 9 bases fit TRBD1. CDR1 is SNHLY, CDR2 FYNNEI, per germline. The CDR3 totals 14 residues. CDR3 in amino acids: CASSEALRQGGFFF. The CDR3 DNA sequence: TGTGCCAGCAGTGAAGCGCTTAGACAGGGGGGCTTCTTCTTC.

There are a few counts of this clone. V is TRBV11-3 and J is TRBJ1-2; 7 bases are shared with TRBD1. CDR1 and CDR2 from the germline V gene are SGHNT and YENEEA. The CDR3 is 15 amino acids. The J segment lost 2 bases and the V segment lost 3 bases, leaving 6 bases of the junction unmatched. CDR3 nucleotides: TGTGCCAGCAGCTTGCGACAGGGCCTAAACTATGGCTACACCTTC. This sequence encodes CASSLRQGLNYGYTF. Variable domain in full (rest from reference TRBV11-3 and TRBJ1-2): EAGVVQSPRYKIIEKKQPVAFWCNPISGHNTLYWYLQNLGQGPELLIRYENEEAVDDSQLPKDRFSAERLKGVDSTLKIQPAELGDSAVYLCASSLRQGLNYGYTFGSGTRLTVV.

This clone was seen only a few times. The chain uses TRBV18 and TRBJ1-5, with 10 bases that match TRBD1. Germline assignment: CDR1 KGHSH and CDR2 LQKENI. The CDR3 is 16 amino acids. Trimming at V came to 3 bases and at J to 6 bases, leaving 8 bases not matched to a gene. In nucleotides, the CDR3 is TGTGCCAGCTCACCCGAGACAGGGGGCCGTAGTCAGCCCCAGCATTTT. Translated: CASSPETGGRSQPQHF.

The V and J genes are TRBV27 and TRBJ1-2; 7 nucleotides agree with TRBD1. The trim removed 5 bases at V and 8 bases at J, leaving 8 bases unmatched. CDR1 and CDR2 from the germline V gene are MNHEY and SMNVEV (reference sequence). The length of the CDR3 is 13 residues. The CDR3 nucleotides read TGTGCCAGCAGTATCGACAGGGTTGGGGGCTACACCTTC. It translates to CASSIDRVGGYTF.

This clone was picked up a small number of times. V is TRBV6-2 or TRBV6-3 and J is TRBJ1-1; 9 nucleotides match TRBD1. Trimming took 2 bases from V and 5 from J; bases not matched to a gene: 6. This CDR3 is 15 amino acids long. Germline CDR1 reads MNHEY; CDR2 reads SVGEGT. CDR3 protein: CASSYTGQGMTEAFF. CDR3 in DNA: TGTGCCAGCAGTTACACCGGACAGGGGATGACTGAAGCTTTCTTT.

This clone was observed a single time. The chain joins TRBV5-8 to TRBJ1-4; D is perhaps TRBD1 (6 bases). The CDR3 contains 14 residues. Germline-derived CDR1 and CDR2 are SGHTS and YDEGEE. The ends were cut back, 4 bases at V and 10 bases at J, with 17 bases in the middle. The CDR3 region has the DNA TGTGCCAGCAGCCGCACCGGACAGATGGGAAAACTGTTTTTT. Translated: CASSRTGQMGKLFF.

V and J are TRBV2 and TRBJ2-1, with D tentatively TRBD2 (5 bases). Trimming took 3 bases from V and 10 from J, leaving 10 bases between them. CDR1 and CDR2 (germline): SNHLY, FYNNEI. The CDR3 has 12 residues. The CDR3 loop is CASSDDYGEQFF. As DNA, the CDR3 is TGTGCCAGCAGTGACGACTATGGAGAGCAGTTCTTC.

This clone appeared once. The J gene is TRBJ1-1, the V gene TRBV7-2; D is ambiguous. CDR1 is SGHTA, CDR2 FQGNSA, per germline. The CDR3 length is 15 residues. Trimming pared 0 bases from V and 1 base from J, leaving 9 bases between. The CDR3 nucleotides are TGTGCCAGCAGCTTAGCGGTAAACAGGAACACTGAAGCTTTCTTT. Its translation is CASSLAVNRNTEAFF.

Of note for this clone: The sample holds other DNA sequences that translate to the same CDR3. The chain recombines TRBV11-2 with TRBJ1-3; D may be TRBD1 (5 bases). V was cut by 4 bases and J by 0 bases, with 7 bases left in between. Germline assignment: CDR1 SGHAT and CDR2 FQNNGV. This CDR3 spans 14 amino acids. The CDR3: CASSSGSSGNTIYF. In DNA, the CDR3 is TGTGCCAGCAGCTCAGGGTCCTCTGGAAACACCATATATTTT.

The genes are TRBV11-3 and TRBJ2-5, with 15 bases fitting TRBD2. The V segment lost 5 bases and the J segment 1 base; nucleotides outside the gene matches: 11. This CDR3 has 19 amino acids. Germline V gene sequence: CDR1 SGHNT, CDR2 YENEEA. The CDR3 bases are TGTGCCAGCAGCATGGGACTAGCGGGAGGAATAAAGACCCAAGAGACCCAGTACTTC. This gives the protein CASSMGLAGGIKTQETQYF.

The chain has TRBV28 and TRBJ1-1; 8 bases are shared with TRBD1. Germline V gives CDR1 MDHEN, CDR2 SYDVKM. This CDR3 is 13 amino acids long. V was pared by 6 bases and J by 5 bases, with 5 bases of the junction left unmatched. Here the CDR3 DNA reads TGTGCCAGCAGCGGACAGGGAAAGACTGAAGCTTTCTTT. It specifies CASSGQGKTEAFF. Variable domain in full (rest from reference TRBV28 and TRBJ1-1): DVKVTQSSRYLVKRTGEKVFLECVQDMDHENMFWYRQDPGLGLRLIYFSYDVKMKEKGDIPEGYSVSREKKERFSLILESASTNQTSMYLCASSGQGKTEAFFGQGTRLTVV.

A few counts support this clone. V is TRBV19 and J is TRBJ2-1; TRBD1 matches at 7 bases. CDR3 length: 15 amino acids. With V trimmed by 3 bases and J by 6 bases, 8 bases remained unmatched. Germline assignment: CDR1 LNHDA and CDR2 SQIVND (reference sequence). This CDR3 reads CASSISGTASNEQFF. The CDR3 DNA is TGTGCCAGTAGTATTTCCGGGACAGCCAGCAATGAGCAGTTCTTC.

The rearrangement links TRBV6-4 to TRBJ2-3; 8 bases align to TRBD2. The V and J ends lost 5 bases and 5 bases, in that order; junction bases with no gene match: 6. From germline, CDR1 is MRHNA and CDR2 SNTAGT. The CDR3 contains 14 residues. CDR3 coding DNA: TGTGCCAGCAGTCAAAGCGGGGGTCAAGATACGCAGTATTTT. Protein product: CASSQSGGQDTQYF.

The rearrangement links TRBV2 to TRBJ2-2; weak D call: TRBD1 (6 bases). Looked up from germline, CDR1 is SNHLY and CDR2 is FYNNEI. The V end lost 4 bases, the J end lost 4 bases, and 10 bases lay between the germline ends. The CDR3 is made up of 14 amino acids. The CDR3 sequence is CASSVQGLTGELFF. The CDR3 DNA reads TGTGCCAGCAGTGTGCAGGGGCTCACCGGGGAGCTGTTTTTT. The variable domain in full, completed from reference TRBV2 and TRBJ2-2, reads EPEVTQTPSHQVTQMGQEVILRCVPISNHLYFYWYRQILGQKVEFLVSFYNNEISEKSEIFDDQFSVERPDGSNFTLKIRSTKLEDSAMYFCASSVQGLTGELFFGEGSRLTVL.

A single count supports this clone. Here the CDR3 DNA reads TGCGCCAGCAGCCAGACCCGCCGGGGAGTGAATACGCAGTATTTT. Protein: CASSQTRRGVNTQYF. The rearrangement links TRBV4-1 to TRBJ2-3; D might be TRBD2 (5 bases). V shed 3 bases and J shed 7 bases, with 17 bases lying between them. Germline V gene data show CDR1 as MGHRA and CDR2 as YSYEKL. The CDR3 sequence is 15 residues long.

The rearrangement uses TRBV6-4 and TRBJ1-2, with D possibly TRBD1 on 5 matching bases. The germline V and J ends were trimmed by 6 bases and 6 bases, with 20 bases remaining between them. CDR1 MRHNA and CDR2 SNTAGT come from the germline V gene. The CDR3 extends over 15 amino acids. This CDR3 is CASSENPGNWNGYTF. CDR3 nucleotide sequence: TGTGCCAGCAGCGAAAACCCAGGGAATTGGAATGGCTACACCTTC.

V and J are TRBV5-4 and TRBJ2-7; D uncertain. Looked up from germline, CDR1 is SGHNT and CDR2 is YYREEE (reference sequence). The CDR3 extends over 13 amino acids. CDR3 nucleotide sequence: TGTGCCAGCAGCTTGTCACAGTCCTACGGGCAGTACGTC. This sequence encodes CASSLSQSYGQYV.

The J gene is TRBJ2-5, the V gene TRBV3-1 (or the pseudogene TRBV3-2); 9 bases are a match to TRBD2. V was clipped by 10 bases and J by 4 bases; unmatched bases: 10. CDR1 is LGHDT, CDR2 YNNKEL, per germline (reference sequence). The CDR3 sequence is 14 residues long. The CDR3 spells CAIQSTRGGETQYF. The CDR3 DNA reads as TGTGCCATCCAGTCGACGCGGGGGGGAGAGACCCAGTACTTC.

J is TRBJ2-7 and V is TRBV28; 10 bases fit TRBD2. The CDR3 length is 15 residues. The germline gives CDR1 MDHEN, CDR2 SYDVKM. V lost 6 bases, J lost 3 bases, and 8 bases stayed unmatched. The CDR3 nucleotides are TGTGCCAGCAGCCCTCTAGCGGGGGCGAACTACGAGCAGTACGTC. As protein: CASSPLAGANYEQYV.

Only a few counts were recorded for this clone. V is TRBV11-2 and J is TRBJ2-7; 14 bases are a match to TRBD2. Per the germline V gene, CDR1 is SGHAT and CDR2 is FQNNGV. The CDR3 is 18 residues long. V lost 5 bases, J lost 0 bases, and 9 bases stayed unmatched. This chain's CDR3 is CASSPGTSGGLSSYEQYV. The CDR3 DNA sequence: TGTGCCAGCAGCCCCGGGACTAGCGGGGGCCTAAGCTCCTACGAGCAGTACGTC.

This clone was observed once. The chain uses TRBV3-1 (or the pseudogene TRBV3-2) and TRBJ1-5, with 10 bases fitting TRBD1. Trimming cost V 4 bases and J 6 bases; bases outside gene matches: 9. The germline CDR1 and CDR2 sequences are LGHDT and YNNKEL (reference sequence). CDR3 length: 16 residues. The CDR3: CASSPTRQGAGQPQHF. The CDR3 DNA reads TGTGCCAGCAGCCCGACCCGACAGGGGGCGGGTCAGCCCCAGCATTTT.

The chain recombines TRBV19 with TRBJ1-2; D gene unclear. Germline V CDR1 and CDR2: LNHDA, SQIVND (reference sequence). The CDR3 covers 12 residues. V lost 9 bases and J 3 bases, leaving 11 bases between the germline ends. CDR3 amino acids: CASNEFDYGYTF. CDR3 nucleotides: TGTGCCAGCAATGAGTTCGACTATGGCTACACCTTC.

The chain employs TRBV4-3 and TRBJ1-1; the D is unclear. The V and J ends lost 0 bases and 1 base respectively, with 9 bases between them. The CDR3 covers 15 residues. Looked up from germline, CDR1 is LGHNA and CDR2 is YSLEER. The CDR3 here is CASSQDTRRNTEAFF. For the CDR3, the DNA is TGCGCCAGCAGCCAAGATACCCGGAGGAACACTGAAGCTTTCTTT.